The next 10 T cell receptor beta chains were all read from a single sample in a study of T cells in women clearing cervical HPV infection. Measured with immunoSEQ multiplex PCR; TCRdb has only the in-frame clones, and not every one. In all, the sample yields about 16,000 clones. Material: blood buffy coat. These receptors originate from a woman between 18 and 69 years old with a cervical HPV16 infection that either progressed to CIN3+ or cleared (not recorded which).

Turning to this clone: The read terminates 3 residues ahead of where the CDR3 ends, so the germline J gene completes it. The chain is built from TRBV20-1 and TRBJ2-3; 16 bases fit TRBD2. Germline trimming cut 6 bases from V and 4 bases from J; bases unmatched to any gene: 7. This CDR3 has 16 residues. The germline V gene has CDR1 DFQATT and CDR2 SNEGSKA (reference sequence). The covered CDR3 bases are TGCAGTGCCCCGGGACTAGCGGGGGGGCAGGCAGATACG. It encodes CSAPGLAGGQADT. The whole CDR3 region reads CSAPGLAGGQADTQYF.

Comment on this clone: The read falls 3 residues short of the CDR3 end, and the missing part is taken from the germline J gene. The V call is TRBV19, the J call TRBJ2-2; D is possibly TRBD2 (6 bases). The germline CDR1 and CDR2 sequences are LNHDA and SQIVND (reference sequence). The CDR3 has 14 residues. V was clipped by 7 bases and J by 4 bases, with 13 bases between them. CDR3 DNA (partial): TGTGCCAGTACCTCCGGGACTTTCACCGGGGAG. Encoded protein: CASTSGTFTGE. The full CDR3 protein reads CASTSGTFTGELFF.

Comment on this clone: The read falls 3 residues short of the CDR3 end, and the missing part is taken from the germline J gene. The chain couples TRBV19 to TRBJ2-7; 8 positions match TRBD1. V lost 3 bases to trimming and J lost 1 base; unmatched junction nucleotides: 5. Germline CDR1 and CDR2: LNHDA and SQIVND (reference sequence). CDR3 length: 15 amino acids. This CDR3 is CASSMGQVESYEQYF. Incomplete CDR3 DNA: TGTGCCAGTAGTATGGGACAGGTTGAATCCTACGAG.

As for this clone: The missing CDR3 end, 3 residues past where the read stops, is filled in from the germline J gene. The rearrangement links TRBV19 to TRBJ1-4; 11 positions match TRBD1. CDR1 and CDR2 from the germline V gene are LNHDA and SQIVND (reference sequence). V dropped 6 bases and J dropped 7; count of bases not matched to a gene: 7. The CDR3 has 15 amino acids. This CDR3 is CASSRDRGVSEKLFF. The part of the CDR3 DNA that was read is TGTGCCAGTAGCCGGGACAGGGGGGTCAGTGAAAAA.

The covered CDR3 bases are TGTGCTAGTGGTTTGCTAACAGGGTTTAGGAACACTGAA. Protein product: CASGLLTGFRNTE. In full, the CDR3 reads CASGLLTGFRNTEAFF. The rearrangement uses TRBV12-5 and TRBJ1-1, with a possible D match to TRBD1 (6 bases). The CDR3 end is not reached by the read, which stops 3 residues before it; the germline J gene fills it in. V gave up 2 bases and J gave up 1 base, with 14 bases separating them. Germline V lookup: CDR1 LGHNT, CDR2 FRNRAP. The CDR3 has 16 residues.

Regarding this clone: The read halts 3 residues ahead of the CDR3 end, with the missing end drawn from the germline J gene. This sequence joins TRBV10-3 and TRBJ1-3, with a weak D call TRBD1 (5 bases). The CDR3 consists of 15 residues. Germline-derived CDR1 and CDR2 are ENHRY and SYGVKD. V was cut by 3 bases and J by 3 bases, with 12 bases left in between. The CDR3 bases that were read are TGTGCCATCAGTGATCCCGACAGTATTGGAAACACC. It translates to CAISDPDSIGNT. In full, the CDR3 is CAISDPDSIGNTIYF.

Points on this clone: The missing CDR3 end, 3 residues past where the read stops, is filled in from the germline J gene. This sequence joins TRBV30 and TRBJ1-1, with D tentatively TRBD1 (5 bases). CDR3 length: 15 amino acids. Trimming took off 6 bases at V and 1 base at J, with 18 bases between the two ends. The V gene's germline CDR1 is GTSNPN and CDR2 SVGIG (reference sequence). CDR3 loop: CACLGWLGGNTEAFF. The DNA read from the CDR3 is TGTGCCTGTCTGGGTTGGCTCGGGGGGAACACTGAA.

With respect to this clone: Read data end 3 residues before the CDR3 end; the end is taken from the germline J gene. The chain employs TRBV7-3 and TRBJ1-1, with D unclear. In germline, CDR1 is SGHTA, CDR2 FQGTGA. V dropped 3 bases and J dropped 1 base, with 3 bases sitting between them. The CDR3 is made up of 12 amino acids. CDR3 sequence: CASSFGNTEAFF. The covered CDR3 bases are TGTGCCAGCAGCTTCGGGAACACTGAA.

The CDR3 DNA, read in part, is TGTGCCATCAGTCCCCAACATGTAGCCAAAAACATT. It yields the protein CAISPQHVAKNI. The CDR3 reads in full as CAISPQHVAKNIQYF. J is TRBJ2-4 and V is TRBV10-3; D is uncertain. The DNA ends 3 residues before the CDR3 does, and the rest of the CDR3 is filled in from the germline J gene. Per the germline V gene, CDR1 is ENHRY and CDR2 is SYGVKD. Trimming stripped 5 bases from V and 0 bases from J, with 11 bases between. This CDR3 has 15 residues.

Remarks on this clone: The missing CDR3 end, 3 residues past where the read stops, is filled in from the germline J gene. The chain has TRBV6-2 or TRBV6-3 and TRBJ2-5; 14 bases fit TRBD2. This CDR3 has 16 residues. V dropped 5 bases and J dropped 4; count of bases not matched to a gene: 6. Germline lookup yields CDR1 MNHEY and CDR2 SVGEGT. CDR3 DNA (partial): TGTGCCAGCAGTCGGACTAGCGGGGGGCCACGAGAGACC. Protein product: CASSRTSGGPRET. The full-length CDR3 reads as CASSRTSGGPRETQYF.